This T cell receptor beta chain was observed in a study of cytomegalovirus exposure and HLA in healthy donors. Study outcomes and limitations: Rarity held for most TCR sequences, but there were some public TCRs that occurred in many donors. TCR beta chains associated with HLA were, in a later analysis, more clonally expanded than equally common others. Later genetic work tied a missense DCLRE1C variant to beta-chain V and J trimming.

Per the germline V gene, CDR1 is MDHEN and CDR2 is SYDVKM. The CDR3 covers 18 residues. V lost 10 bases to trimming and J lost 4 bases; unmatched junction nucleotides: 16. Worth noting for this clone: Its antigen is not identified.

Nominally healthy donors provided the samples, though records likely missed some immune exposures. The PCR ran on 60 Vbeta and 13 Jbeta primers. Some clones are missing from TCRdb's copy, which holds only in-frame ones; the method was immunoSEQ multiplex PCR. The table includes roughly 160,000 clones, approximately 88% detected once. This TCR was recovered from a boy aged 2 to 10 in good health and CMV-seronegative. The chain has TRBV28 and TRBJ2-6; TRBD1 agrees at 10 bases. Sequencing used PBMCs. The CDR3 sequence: CATREPGQGFSGANVLTF. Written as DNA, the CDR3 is TGTGCCACCAGAGAACCGGGACAGGGGTTCTCCGGGGCCAACGTCCTGACTTTC. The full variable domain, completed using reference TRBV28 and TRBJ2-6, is DVKVTQSSRYLVKRTGEKVFLECVQDMDHENMFWYRQDPGLGLRLIYFSYDVKMKEKGDIPEGYSVSREKKERFSLILESASTNQTSMYLCATREPGQGFSGANVLTFGAGSRLTVL.